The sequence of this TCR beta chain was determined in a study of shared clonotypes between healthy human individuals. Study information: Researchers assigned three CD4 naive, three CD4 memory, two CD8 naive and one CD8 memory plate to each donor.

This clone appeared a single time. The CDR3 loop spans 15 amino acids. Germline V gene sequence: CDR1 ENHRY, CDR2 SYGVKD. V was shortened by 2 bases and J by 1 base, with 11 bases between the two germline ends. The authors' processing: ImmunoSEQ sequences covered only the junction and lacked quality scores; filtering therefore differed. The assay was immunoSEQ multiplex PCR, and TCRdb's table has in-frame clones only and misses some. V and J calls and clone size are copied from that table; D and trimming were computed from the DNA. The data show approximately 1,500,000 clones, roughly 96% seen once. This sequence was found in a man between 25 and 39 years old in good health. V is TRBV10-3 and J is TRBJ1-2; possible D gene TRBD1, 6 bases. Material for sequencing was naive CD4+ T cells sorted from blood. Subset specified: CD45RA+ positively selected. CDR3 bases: TGTGCCATCAGTGAGCCGGGACACAGTAACTATGGCTACACCTTC. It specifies CAISEPGHSNYGYTF.